These 8 T cell receptor beta chains originate from one sample sequenced in a study of cytomegalovirus exposure and HLA in healthy donors. Data came from immunoSEQ multiplex PCR; TCRdb stores just in-frame clones and leaves some out. Of nearly 80,000 clones in the sample, roughly 93% were seen once. Sequences were obtained from PBMCs. The receptors were gathered from a woman between 25 and 40 years old in good health and CMV-seronegative.

The V call is TRBV9, the J call TRBJ1-1; D perhaps matches TRBD1 (5 bases). This CDR3 contains 14 residues. Germline V lookup: CDR1 SGDLS, CDR2 YYNGEE. Trimming left V 2 bases short and J 0 bases short, with 8 bases between. CDR3 bases: TGTGCCAGCAGCGTCGACAGTGTGAACACTGAAGCTTTCTTT. Protein: CASSVDSVNTEAFF.

The chain has TRBV30 and TRBJ2-1, with 12 bases identical to TRBD2. Germline V lookup: CDR1 GTSNPN, CDR2 SVGIG (reference sequence). The CDR3 is 14 amino acids. J gave up 8 bases and V 5 bases, and 7 bases lay outside the gene matches. The CDR3 bases are TGTGCCTGGGCGAGGACTAGCGGGGAAGATGAGCAGTTCTTC. Encoded protein: CAWARTSGEDEQFF. The variable domain in full, completed from reference TRBV30 and TRBJ2-1, reads SQTIHQWPATLVQPVGSPLSLECTVEGTSNPNLYWYRQAAGRGLQLLFYSVGIGQISSEVPQNLSASRPQDRQFILSSKKLLLSDSGFYLCAWARTSGEDEQFFGPGTRLTVL.

This sequence joins TRBV5-5 and TRBJ1-2, with a weak D call TRBD1 (6 bases). The CDR3 spans 14 residues. V dropped 0 bases and J dropped 4 bases, with 10 bases sitting between them. Germline CDR1 and CDR2: SGHKS and YYEKEE (reference sequence). The CDR3 sequence: CASSLGQALYGYTF. CDR3 DNA: TGTGCCAGCAGCTTGGGACAGGCTCTCTATGGCTACACCTTC.

The genes are TRBV27 and TRBJ1-6; 8 nucleotides line up with TRBD1. Germline V gene data show CDR1 as MNHEY and CDR2 as SMNVEV (reference sequence). This CDR3 region has 15 residues. Trimming at V came to 6 bases and at J to 10 bases, leaving 11 bases not matched to a gene. The DNA for the CDR3 is TGTGCCAGCAGAGGACAGGGCATTACGGAGTCACCCCTCCACTTT. Encoded protein: CASRGQGITESPLHF.

The chain carries TRBV18 and TRBJ2-1; 7 bases align to TRBD1. Germline CDR1 is KGHSH and CDR2 is LQKENI. The CDR3 is made up of 16 amino acids. The junction had 10 bases not matched to a gene; V was cut back by 6 bases and J by 2 bases. In DNA form, the CDR3 reads TGTGCCAGCTCCCGCAGACAGGGACCGGCCTACAATGAGCAGTTCTTC. It translates to CASSRRQGPAYNEQFF.

This chain uses TRBV4-1 with TRBJ2-1; the match to TRBD2 covers 12 bases. V was pared by 1 base and J by 8 bases, with 6 bases of the junction left unmatched. Germline CDR1 MGHRA, CDR2 YSYEKL. This CDR3 spans 16 amino acids. The CDR3 DNA reads TGCGCCAGCAGCCAAGCGCTAGCGGGAGGGCCCTATGAGCAGTTCTTC. As protein: CASSQALAGGPYEQFF.

The gene calls are TRBV7-6 and TRBJ2-1; the match to TRBD2 covers 11 bases. The CDR3 consists of 17 residues. Germline V lookup: CDR1 SGHVS, CDR2 FNYEAQ. J was trimmed by 0 bases and V by 4 bases; bases with no gene match: 5. The CDR3 here is CASSSGLAVSSYNEQFF. The CDR3 nucleotides are TGTGCCAGCAGCTCGGGACTAGCGGTGAGCTCCTACAATGAGCAGTTCTTC.

The rearrangement links TRBV9 to TRBJ2-7; 10 bases are a match to TRBD2. The junction had 7 bases not matched to a gene; V was cut back by 5 bases and J by 2 bases. CDR3 length equals 15 residues. Germline CDR1 SGDLS, CDR2 YYNGEE. For the CDR3, the DNA is TGTGCCAGCAGTCTAGCGGGAGTATCCCCCTACGAGCAGTACTTC. Protein: CASSLAGVSPYEQYF. Full variable domain (outside the CDR3, taken from reference TRBV9 and TRBJ2-7): DSGVTQTPKHLITATGQRVTLRCSPRSGDLSVYWYQQSLDQGLQFLIQYYNGEERAKGNILERFSAQQFPDLHSELNLSSLELGDSALYFCASSLAGVSPYEQYFGPGTRLTVT.